The rows below give T cell receptor beta chains drawn from one sample of a study of beta chain features in type 1 diabetes. The method was immunoSEQ multiplex PCR; TCRdb's version includes in-frame clones alone and lacks a portion of them. The sample records under 200,000 clones, roughly 9% being singletons. Material: central memory CD4+ T cells from blood. The receptors were sampled from a woman in her late teens or twenties in good health. Each CDR3 is given with its conserved first and last residue. The D gene is left open where the match is weak. Some rows have no size entry. The others give once, few or many, or a class for an expanded clone.

TRBV7-9,few,TRBJ1-5,-,CASSRTGVQPQHF,TGTGCCAGCAGCCGGACGGGGGTCCAGCCCCAGCATTTT
TRBV2,-,TRBJ2-7,-,CASTAGSLSYEQYF,TGTGCCAGCACCGCGGGATCCCTCTCCTACGAGCAGTACTTC
TRBV11-2,few,TRBJ2-3,TRBD2,CASSLTSGPEDTQYF,TGTGCCAGCAGCTTAACTAGCGGGCCCGAAGATACGCAGTATTTT
TRBV7-3,few,TRBJ2-5,-,CASSFQGRETQYF,TGTGCCAGCAGCTTCCAGGGAAGGGAGACCCAGTACTTC
TRBV27,-,TRBJ1-4,-,CASSIRQNEKLFF,TGTGCCAGCAGTATTCGACAGAATGAAAAACTGTTTTTT
TRBV27,-,TRBJ1-2,-,CASSVRLGEGLSGYGYTF,TGTGCGTCTTCAGTTAGGCTAGGTGAGGGACTCTCCGGTTATGGCTACACCTTC
TRBV7-2,-,TRBJ2-7,-,CASSDDRSPYEQYF,TGTGCCAGCAGCGATGACAGGTCCCCCTACGAGCAGTACTTC
TRBV21-1,-,TRBJ1-2,-,CATRGTAYGYTF,TGTGCCACCAGAGGGACTGCCTATGGCTACACCTTC
TRBV7-2,-,TRBJ2-1,TRBD2,CASSLLAGGVEQFF,TGTGCCAGCAGCTTATTAGCGGGAGGGGTTGAGCAGTTCTTC
TRBV18,few,TRBJ1-1,-,CASSPPQGMGNTEAFF,TGTGCCAGCTCACCACCCCAGGGAATGGGGAACACTGAAGCTTTCTTT
TRBV7-2,few,TRBJ2-2,TRBD2,CASSSGSGGDTGELFF,TGTGCCAGCAGCTCCGGTAGCGGGGGCGACACCGGGGAGCTGTTTTTT
TRBV6-5,-,TRBJ2-7,-,CASSYSGQGRYEQYF,TGTGCCAGCAGTTACTCCGGGCAGGGGCGCTACGAGCAGTACTTC
TRBV18,-,TRBJ2-1,TRBD1,CASSPNRGQNEQFF,TGTGCCAGCTCACCGAACAGGGGGCAAAATGAGCAGTTCTTC
TRBV7-3,few,TRBJ2-1,-,CASSSAAGNEQFF,TGTGCCAGCAGCTCGGCCGCGGGGAATGAGCAGTTCTTC
TRBV4-3,few,TRBJ1-5,-,CASSQDLGLRNQPQHF,TGCGCCAGCAGCCAAGATCTGGGGCTGCGCAATCAGCCCCAGCATTTT
TRBV4-2,-,TRBJ2-5,TRBD2,CASSQEKTGLAGGPSEQYF,TGTGCCAGCAGCCAAGAAAAGACTGGACTAGCGGGGGGGCCGAGTGAGCAGTACTTC
TRBV5-1,-,TRBJ2-6,TRBD2,CASSSEYGTSESGANVLTF,TGCGCCAGCAGCTCGGAGTACGGGACTAGCGAGTCTGGGGCCAACGTCCTGACTTTC